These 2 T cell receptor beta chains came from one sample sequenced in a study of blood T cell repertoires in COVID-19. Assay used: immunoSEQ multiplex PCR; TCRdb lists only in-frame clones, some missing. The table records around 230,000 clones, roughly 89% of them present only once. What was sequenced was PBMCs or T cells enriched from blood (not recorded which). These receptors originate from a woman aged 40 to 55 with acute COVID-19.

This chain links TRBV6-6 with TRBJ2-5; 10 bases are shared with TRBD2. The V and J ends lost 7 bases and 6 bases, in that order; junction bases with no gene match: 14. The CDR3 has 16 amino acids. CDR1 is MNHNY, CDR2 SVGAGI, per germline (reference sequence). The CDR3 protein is CASKSTESGGAKTQYF. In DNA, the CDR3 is TGTGCCAGCAAGTCCACGGAGAGCGGGGGGGCGAAGACCCAGTACTTC.

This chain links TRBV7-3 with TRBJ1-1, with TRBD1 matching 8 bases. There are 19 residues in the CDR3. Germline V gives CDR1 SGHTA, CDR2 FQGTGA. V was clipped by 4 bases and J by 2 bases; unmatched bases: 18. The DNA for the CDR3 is TGTGCCAGCAGCTCCTTGGGATTTTCTCGACAGGGGAGAAACACTGAAGCTTTCTTT. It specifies CASSSLGFSRQGRNTEAFF.